The next 14 T cell receptor beta chains were all read from a single sample in a study of CD8 T cells in ankylosing spondylitis. Study-level points and caveats: A TCR beta motif made of fewer than ten highly homologous variants seemed typical of ankylosing spondylitis blood.

Their recognized antigens are unknown. Using its own MiXCR run on the 5' RACE reads, TCRdb lists one record per CDR3 protein. The table shows around 430,000 distinct CDR3 sequences, with over 15% occurring only once. Material for sequencing was blood, either unsorted or a sorted T cell fraction (not recorded which). All receptors come from a male donor with ankylosing spondylitis.

The chain carries TRBV20-1 and TRBJ2-1; TRBD2 is a possible D gene (6 bases). Between the trimmed V and J ends, which lost 3 bases and 1 base, there was a span of 19 bases. Germline V lookup: CDR1 DFQATT, CDR2 SNEGSKA (reference sequence). CDR3 length equals 17 residues. The CDR3 spells CSARSGWRGKSYNEQFF. The CDR3 coding sequence is TGCAGTGCTAGGTCTGGCTGGCGGGGCAAATCCTACAATGAGCAGTTCTTC.

This clonotype has more than one count but fewer than ten. The chain couples TRBV2 to TRBJ1-1; a possible D gene is TRBD1 (5 bases). Trimming cost V 1 base and J 7 bases, with 10 bases left between them. This CDR3 contains 13 residues. Germline V CDR1 and CDR2: SNHLY, FYNNEI. Written as DNA, the CDR3 is TGTGCCAGCAGTGAAGAACAGGCCCATGAAGCTTTCTTT. Protein sequence: CASSEEQAHEAFF.

This clonotype appeared a few times. The chain uses TRBV4-2 and TRBJ1-2; D gene ambiguous. This CDR3 comprises 16 residues. V lost 0 bases and J lost 3, with 14 bases in between. CDR1 LGHNA and CDR2 YNFKEQ come from the germline V gene. The CDR3 spells CASSQEVGVAYYGYTF. In DNA form, the CDR3 reads TGTGCCAGCAGCCAAGAGGTTGGGGTTGCGTACTATGGCTACACCTTC.

J is TRBJ2-1 and V is TRBV29-1, with TRBD1 as a possible D gene (6 bases). The CDR3 has 14 residues. V lost 3 bases to trimming and J lost 4 bases, with 13 bases between them. Looked up from germline, CDR1 is SQVTM and CDR2 is ANQGSEA. The CDR3 sequence is CSVDSGTNYNEQFF. The CDR3 bases are TGCAGCGTTGATTCCGGGACAAATTACAATGAGCAGTTCTTC.

This clonotype was detected ten times or more. The chain recombines TRBV12-3 or TRBV12-4 with TRBJ1-2, with D uncertain. V was trimmed by 5 bases and J by 8 bases, leaving 18 bases between them. The CDR3 totals 14 residues. The DNA for the CDR3 is TGTGCCAGCAGTCGATCCCCAGGAGTCCGGGGCTACACCTTC. This codes for CASSRSPGVRGYTF.

In its sample, this clonotype was seen a few times. This chain links TRBV27 with TRBJ2-7; D not certain. CDR3 length: 13 amino acids. With 5 bases removed from V and 1 base from J, the gap between germline ends came to 9 bases. The germline V gene has CDR1 MNHEY and CDR2 SMNVEV (reference sequence). CDR3 sequence: CASSTFVSYEQYF. CDR3 DNA: TGTGCCAGCAGTACCTTCGTGTCCTACGAGCAGTACTTC.

The V and J genes are TRBV7-8 and TRBJ1-5, with a weak D call TRBD1 (6 bases). The CDR3 covers 16 residues. The ends were cut back, 2 bases at V and 4 bases at J, with 15 bases in the middle. The germline gives CDR1 SGHVS, CDR2 FQNEAQ. The DNA for the CDR3 is TGTGCCAGCAGCTTATCTCGGCGGGGGCCGAATCAGCCCCAGCATTTT. Translation gives CASSLSRRGPNQPQHF. Combining the CDR3 with reference TRBV7-8 and TRBJ1-5 gives the whole variable domain GAGVSQSPRYKVAKRGQDVALRCDPISGHVSLFWYQQALGQGPEFLTYFQNEAQLDKSGLPSDRFFAERPEGSVSTLKIQRTQQEDSAVYLCASSLSRRGPNQPQHFGDGTRLSIL.

This clonotype showed up just a few times. The J gene is TRBJ2-1, the V gene TRBV24-1, with 10 nucleotides matching TRBD2. There are 16 residues in the CDR3. Trimming removed 3 bases from V and 6 bases from J; junction bases left unmatched: 7. Germline V gene lookup returns CDR1 KGHDR and CDR2 SFDVKD. CDR3 DNA: TGTGCCACCAGTGATGGGGGACTAGCGTCGTTCAATGAGCAGTTCTTC. Translating gives CATSDGGLASFNEQFF.

Concerning this clonotype: A much larger clonotype is one base distant, so this may be a read error. This rearrangement joins TRBV14 to TRBJ2-1; the match to TRBD1 covers 9 bases. This CDR3 region has 13 residues. V shed 5 bases and J 6 bases; nucleotides not matched to a gene: 2. CDR1 SGHDN and CDR2 FVKESK come from the germline V gene. The CDR3 reads CASSGDRVNEQFF. CDR3 in DNA: TGTGCCAGCAGCGGGGACAGGGTCAATGAGCAGTTCTTC.

V is TRBV9 and J is TRBJ2-1; TRBD2 is a possible D gene (6 bases). The germline V and J ends were trimmed by 6 bases and 6 bases, with 19 bases remaining between them. The germline V gene encodes CDR1 SGDLS and CDR2 YYNGEE. This CDR3 contains 15 residues. The CDR3 DNA is TGTGCCAGCACCCCCGGCGGGGCCCTCGGCAATGAGCAGTTCTTC. Encoded protein: CASTPGGALGNEQFF.

The chain has TRBV2 and TRBJ2-7; D may be TRBD2 (5 bases). Germline CDR1 is SNHLY and CDR2 is FYNNEI. Trimming cost V 2 bases and J 7 bases, with 12 bases left between them. CDR3 size: 13 residues. CDR3 region: CASSEQPGLEQYF. In nucleotides, the CDR3 is TGTGCCAGCAGTGAACAACCGGGGTTAGAGCAGTACTTC.

This chain joins TRBV3-1 and TRBJ2-1, with 11 bases that match TRBD2. From germline, CDR1 is LGHDT and CDR2 YNNKEL (reference sequence). The CDR3 is 15 residues long. V dropped 6 bases and J dropped 7; count of bases not matched to a gene: 8. The CDR3 loop reads CASSPSGGIRNEQFF. CDR3 coding DNA: TGTGCCAGCAGTCCTAGCGGGGGGATCAGAAATGAGCAGTTCTTC.

The V call is TRBV18, the J call TRBJ2-7; tentative D call: TRBD1 (5 bases). Germline CDR1 KGHSH, CDR2 LQKENI. The CDR3 spans 15 residues. V was pared by 3 bases and J by 0 bases, with 12 bases between. CDR3 protein: CASSPWQGNSYEQYF. The CDR3 DNA follows: TGTGCCAGCTCACCCTGGCAGGGAAACTCCTACGAGCAGTACTTC.

This clonotype was seen ten or more times. The V call is TRBV29-1, the J call TRBJ1-4; no clear D. The germline gives CDR1 SQVTM, CDR2 ANQGSEA. The V end was cut by 6 bases, the J end by 3 bases, with 5 bases between. This CDR3 spans 11 amino acids. CDR3 nucleotide sequence: TGCAGCGTCAAGGCTAATGAAAAACTGTTTTTT. Its translation is CSVKANEKLFF.